Listed here is a single T cell receptor (beta chain). Its antigen is still unknown. The data are from a study of neoadjuvant anti-PD-1 for oral cavity cancer. For the study at large: Non-progressing patients received a fourth nivolumab dose near day 43, then surgery on days 50-56. Points from the study as a whole: Larger post-treatment preexisting tumor clones tracked with greater tumor shrinkage. Only three patients per response group were TCR-analyzed; validation needed.

This CDR3 region has 13 residues. Trimming took 3 bases from V and 3 from J, leaving 6 bases between them. From germline, CDR1 is MRHNA and CDR2 SNTAGT. Sample time point: after neoadjuvant nivolumab, at surgical resection. Tumor libraries mostly used approximately 4.9 ug genomic DNA, two replicates each. The table came from immunoSEQ multiplex PCR; TCRdb's copy has only in-frame clones and leaves some out. The table records about 5,800 clones, roughly three fifths of them present only once. The sequence was obtained from a person aged 40 to 85 with oral cavity squamous cell carcinoma. The chain has TRBV6-4 and TRBJ1-5; D perhaps matches TRBD1 (5 bases). Specimen: tumor tissue, collected after nivolumab (anti-PD-1) treatment. The CDR3 spells CASSEGVNQPQHF. DNA of the CDR3: TGTGCCAGCAGTGAAGGGGTCAATCAGCCCCAGCATTTT.